This T cell receptor beta chain is from a study of graft-versus-host responses after intestinal transplantation. Study information: Each patient got anti-thymocyte globulin induction, then tacrolimus and steroids for around 3 years. Overall study results and limits: Graft-donor T cell macrochimerism coincided with high graft-versus-host to host-versus-graft clonal ratios in allografts. Early post-transplant falls in HvG clones accompanied the peak levels of circulating GvH clones. Among recipient marrow samples, GvH clones were found; some appeared first in ileum or blood.

Looked up from germline, CDR1 is MNHNS and CDR2 is SASEGT. V was shortened by 7 bases and J by 5 bases, with 17 bases between the two germline ends. This CDR3 is built from 15 residues. Assay: immunoSEQ multiplex PCR; the TCRdb copy retains only in-frame clones and omits some. The sample gives 30,000 to 45,000 clones, roughly 87% of which show up once; roughly 3.6% is in the top ten. As regards this clone: Its antigen is unidentified.

The rearrangement joins TRBV6-1 to TRBJ2-2, with D possibly being TRBD1 or TRBD2 (5 bases each). The TCR originated in a human patient who received an intestinal transplant, so some T cells may come from the graft donor. The sample in question was PBMCs, obtained 1,000 to 1,200 days after transplant. As DNA, the CDR3 is TGTGCCAGCATTTGGGGGACCGTCGAAACCGGGGAGCTGTTTTTT. As protein: CASIWGTVETGELFF.